This T cell receptor beta chain was identified in a study of cytomegalovirus exposure and HLA in healthy donors. The repertoire was sequenced with immunoSEQ multiplex PCR; TCRdb's copy has only in-frame clones and lacks some. The table shows 73,000 or so clones, with around 94% occurring only once. Findings of the study overall: It was reported that the classifier diagnosed cytomegalovirus status with high specificity and sensitivity in both the original and validation cohorts. As confirmed in vitro, three CMV-associated chains were specific for CMV antigens. The finding came from a later analysis; first-cohort TCR clusters tended to co-occur in the 95 to 150 validation repertoires.

From the 120-subject validation cohort, which was separate from the roughly 710-subject first cohort, the donors were drawn. Trimming took 2 bases from V and 2 from J; bases not matched to a gene: 4. Per the germline V gene, CDR1 is SGHRS and CDR2 is YFSETQ. The CDR3 runs to 14 residues. To note about this clone: Its specificity is unknown.

The chain joins TRBV5-1 to TRBJ2-7; 7 nucleotides match TRBD1. The receptor comes from a woman younger than 35 in good health and CMV-seropositive. Sample: PBMCs. The CDR3 DNA is TGCGCCAGCAGCTTCGAAGGGGGCCCCTACGAGCAGTACTTC. Amino acid sequence: CASSFEGGPYEQYF.